Each of the 9 T cell receptor beta chains below was sequenced from the same sample in a study of T cell repertoires in cytomegalovirus infection. The antigens of these receptors remain unknown. In TCRdb, the reads were re-called with MiXCR into one record per CDR3 protein. The sample yields about 51,000 distinct CDR3 sequences, roughly 20% seen once. Material: CD8+ T cells from cultured PBMCs, obtained from culture after CMV antigen stimulation. The receptor set was obtained from a human donor in good health (CMV status not recorded). Some clones in this sample may be carry-over from other donors' samples.

With regard to this clonotype: The conserved final phenylalanine or tryptophan is absent from the CDR3, which likely points to a read error. This chain uses TRBV6-2 or TRBV6-3 with TRBJ2-1; D might be TRBD1 or TRBD2, each matching 5 bases. This CDR3 region has 15 residues. Germline CDR1 and CDR2: MNHEY and SVGEGT. Trimming pared 0 bases from V and 1 base from J, leaving 7 bases between. This CDR3 is CASSYSGESYNEQFL. CDR3 coding DNA: TGTGCCAGCAGTTACTCAGGGGAGTCCTACAATGAGCAGTTCTTA.

The chain links TRBV4-1 to TRBJ2-7; 8 bases match TRBD1. Losses at the gene ends were 4 bases for V and 2 bases for J; bases not matched to a gene: 7. Germline CDR1 and CDR2: MGHRA and YSYEKL. CDR3 size: 15 residues. CDR3 protein: CASSRGGTGTYEQYF. The CDR3 DNA is TGCGCCAGCAGCCGTGGGGGGACAGGTACCTACGAGCAGTACTTC.

This clonotype was seen repeatedly, ten times or more. The chain uses TRBV4-1 and TRBJ1-6; D is unresolved. Trimming removed 0 bases at V and 10 bases at J, with 7 bases between. This CDR3 region has 13 residues. Germline CDR1 and CDR2: MGHRA and YSYEKL. The CDR3: CASSQDPGSPLHF. Here the CDR3 DNA reads TGCGCCAGCAGCCAAGATCCTGGGTCACCCCTCCACTTT.

The chain recombines TRBV6-1 with TRBJ2-7, with D perhaps matching TRBD1 (6 bases). The CDR3 runs to 13 residues. Germline V gives CDR1 MNHNS, CDR2 SASEGT. Trimming pared 5 bases from V and 5 bases from J, leaving 13 bases between. CDR3: CASSNRVVNEQYF. CDR3 sequence (DNA): TGTGCCAGCAGTAACAGGGTGGTAAACGAGCAGTACTTC.

This rearrangement joins TRBV7-6 to TRBJ2-2, with D possibly matching TRBD2 (6 bases). The germline V gene has CDR1 SGHVS and CDR2 FNYEAQ. The germline V and J ends were trimmed by 3 bases and 4 bases, with 9 bases remaining between them. The CDR3 is made up of 14 amino acids. CDR3 in DNA: TGTGCCAGCAGCTTGGGACTCAGCACCGGGGAGCTGTTTTTT. It codes for CASSLGLSTGELFF.

This clonotype showed up just a few times. The genes are TRBV3-1 and TRBJ2-7; 7 nucleotides match TRBD2. The CDR3 runs 17 residues. With 2 bases clipped from V and 3 bases from J, the junction kept 13 bases outside the gene matches. The V gene's germline CDR1 is LGHDT and CDR2 YNNKEL (reference sequence). The CDR3 spells CASSQSYKSGTHYEQYF. CDR3 DNA sequence: TGTGCCAGCAGCCAATCTTACAAGAGCGGGACCCACTACGAGCAGTACTTC.

This clonotype was observed a few times. The rearrangement uses TRBV27 and TRBJ1-2; D is uncertain. Germline loops: CDR1 MNHEY, CDR2 SMNVEV (reference sequence). The CDR3 extends over 15 amino acids. The V end lost 4 bases, the J end lost 2 bases, and 14 bases lay between the germline ends. CDR3 sequence: CASSYNGILNYGYTF. CDR3 sequence (DNA): TGTGCCAGCAGTTACAATGGAATCCTAAACTATGGCTACACCTTC.

The genes are TRBV12-3 or TRBV12-4 and TRBJ1-1, with D unresolved. Between the trimmed V and J ends, which lost 4 bases and 1 base, there was a span of 10 bases. The CDR3 has 14 amino acids. Written as DNA, the CDR3 is TGTGCCAGCAGTTCCCACGACGGGAACACTGAAGCTTTCTTT. It is translated as CASSSHDGNTEAFF.

This chain links TRBV7-9 with TRBJ1-2; D is unresolved. Trimming removed 8 bases from V and 3 bases from J, with 10 bases in between. This CDR3 has 12 residues. The germline gives CDR1 SEHNR, CDR2 FQNEAQ (reference sequence). CDR3 in DNA: TGTGCCAGCTGGCAGCTTTACTATGGCTACACCTTC. Residues: CASWQLYYGYTF.